This TCR beta chain was profiled in a study of long-term antiretroviral therapy in people with HIV. Researchers ran immunoSEQ v3.0 at survey level. Sequencing was directed toward about 35,000-55,000 T-cell genomes in each sample. The assay was immunoSEQ multiplex PCR, and TCRdb's table has in-frame clones only and misses some. The sample records just over 20,000 clones, approximately 82% being singletons. The CDR3 length is 14 residues. Germline CDR1 reads SGHVS; CDR2 reads FNYEAQ. With V trimmed by 7 bases and J by 10 bases, 7 bases remained unmatched. The V gene is TRBV7-6, the J gene TRBJ1-6; 10 bases align to TRBD1. The material was unsorted PBMCs, obtained 0.5 years after starting antiretroviral therapy. The TCR originated in a man between 18 and 35 years old with HIV. This CDR3 reads CASTRGDRGSPLHF. CDR3 coding DNA: TGTGCCAGCACCCGCGGGGACAGGGGCTCACCCCTCCACTTT.